The 25 T cell receptor beta chains presented below share a single source sample, sequenced in a study of human T cells and chemical hapten exposure. As to time point: patch test 3, about 24 weeks after DPC sensitization. The treatment is: therapeutic diphenylcyclopropenone sensitization with weekly scalp DPC. Using its own MiXCR run on the RACE reads, TCRdb lists one record per CDR3 protein. This repertoire shows about 84,000 distinct CDR3 sequences, 10% to 11% found once; its top ten account for approximately 3.5%. This specimen consisted of whole blood, obtained in connection with sensitization to the hapten diphenylcyclopropenone (DPC). Every receptor here comes from a woman between 50 and 59 years old with alopecia areata. Some clones in this sample may be carry-over from other donors' samples.

This clonotype showed up many times. The J gene is TRBJ1-6, the V gene TRBV14; 11 bases are a match to TRBD1. The germline gives CDR1 SGHDN, CDR2 FVKESK. Trimming at V came to 4 bases and at J to 7 bases, leaving 3 bases not matched to a gene. There are 15 residues in the CDR3. This chain's CDR3 is CASSRTGGGNSPLHF. The DNA for the CDR3 is TGTGCCAGCAGCCGGACAGGGGGCGGAAATTCACCCCTCCACTTT.

V gene TRBV29-1 combines with J gene TRBJ2-7, with D possibly being TRBD1 (6 bases). Germline assignment: CDR1 SQVTM and CDR2 ANQGSEA. This CDR3 comprises 10 residues. Trimming took 5 bases from V and 6 from J, leaving 8 bases between them. Here the CDR3 reads CSVRDIEQYF. Written as DNA, the CDR3 is TGCAGCGTTCGGGACATCGAGCAGTACTTC.

This chain joins TRBV18 and TRBJ2-1, with a weak D call TRBD2 (6 bases). V lost 3 bases to trimming and J lost 6 bases, with 12 bases between them. The germline CDR1 and CDR2 sequences are KGHSH and LQKENI. The CDR3 is 14 residues long. The CDR3 protein is CASSPGTSFNEQFF. The CDR3 coding sequence is TGTGCCAGCTCACCGGGAACTAGCTTCAATGAGCAGTTCTTC.

The CDR3 DNA reads TGTGCCAGCAGGCGGACAGGGGGGGCCGACCCTTACAATGAGCAGTTCTTC. Translation: CASRRTGGADPYNEQFF. V usage is TRBV7-2 and J usage is TRBJ2-1; 10 bases align to TRBD1. The CDR3 is 17 residues long. V shed 6 bases and J 4 bases; nucleotides not matched to a gene: 12. Germline values: CDR1 SGHTA, CDR2 FQGNSA.

This clonotype was counted many times. The chain uses TRBV29-1 and TRBJ2-1, with TRBD1 as a possible D gene (5 bases). Per germline, CDR1 SQVTM and CDR2 ANQGSEA. The CDR3 covers 13 residues. V lost 4 bases, J lost 3 bases, and 10 bases lay in between. Here the CDR3 reads CSVVGQGYNEQFF. The CDR3 DNA sequence: TGCAGCGTTGTGGGGCAGGGCTACAATGAGCAGTTCTTC.

The rearrangement links TRBV30 to TRBJ2-7; D is unclear. From germline, CDR1 is GTSNPN and CDR2 SVGIG (reference sequence). With 2 bases removed from V and 0 bases from J, the gap between germline ends came to 14 bases. CDR3 size: 15 residues. Written as DNA, the CDR3 is TGTGCCTGGAGTTTTAGACGTACGAGCTCCTACGAGCAGTACTTC. Protein sequence: CAWSFRRTSSYEQYF.

This clonotype came up many times. The V gene is TRBV11-2, the J gene TRBJ2-1; D remains unclear. Germline V gene lookup returns CDR1 SGHAT and CDR2 FQNNGV. The CDR3 runs to 12 residues. Deletions cut 5 bases from V and 8 bases from J, with 10 bases between. The CDR3 loop is CASSPTGYEQFF. The DNA for the CDR3 is TGTGCCAGCAGCCCGACTGGTTATGAGCAGTTCTTC.

This clonotype was recorded at least ten times. V and J are TRBV27 and TRBJ2-7; 9 bases agree with TRBD2. The V segment lost 6 bases and the J segment 6 bases; nucleotides outside the gene matches: 3. This CDR3 is built from 12 residues. In germline, CDR1 is MNHEY, CDR2 SMNVEV (reference sequence). CDR3: CASRGRGGEQYF. The CDR3, as DNA: TGTGCCAGCAGAGGGCGGGGGGGCGAGCAGTACTTC.

This clonotype occurred many times. V gene TRBV5-4 combines with J gene TRBJ2-2; no clear D. Germline V gene lookup returns CDR1 SGHNT and CDR2 YYREEE (reference sequence). The CDR3 extends over 14 amino acids. V shed 3 bases and J shed 6 bases, with 12 bases lying between them. CDR3 bases: TGTGCCAGCAGCTCCCCGGGCCGGGCCGGGGAGCTGTTTTTT. Translating it yields CASSSPGRAGELFF.

This clonotype was seen many times. The chain joins TRBV6-2 or TRBV6-3 to TRBJ1-1; 7 bases map to TRBD1. CDR3 length: 14 amino acids. Trimming took 5 bases from V and 1 from J; bases not matched to a gene: 4. CDR1 is MNHEY and CDR2 is SVGEGT in the germline V gene. CDR3 region: CASSAGTANTEAFF. The CDR3 nucleotides read TGTGCCAGCAGTGCCGGGACAGCGAACACTGAAGCTTTCTTT.

The genes are TRBV12-3 or TRBV12-4 and TRBJ2-5; D is possibly TRBD2 (6 bases). The CDR3 is made up of 13 amino acids. The germline V and J ends were trimmed by 3 bases and 4 bases, with 9 bases remaining between them. Written as DNA, the CDR3 is TGTGCCAGCAGTTTTTTGGGGGGAGAGACCCAGTACTTC. As protein: CASSFLGGETQYF.

This clonotype was seen only a few times. The chain combines TRBV18 with TRBJ2-1; D possibly uses TRBD1 or TRBD2 (6 bases each). In germline, CDR1 is KGHSH, CDR2 LQKENI. Trimming removed 4 bases at V and 8 bases at J, with 15 bases between. The CDR3 length is 14 residues. Here the CDR3 reads CASSLSAGEDEQFF. In DNA form, the CDR3 reads TGTGCCAGCTCACTTTCGGCAGGGGAGGATGAGCAGTTCTTC. The full variable domain, rest sourced from reference TRBV18 and TRBJ2-1, is NAGVMQNPRHLVRRRGQEARLRCSPMKGHSHVYWYRQLPEEGLKFMVYLQKENIIDESGMPKERFSAEFPKEGPSILRIQQVVRGDSAAYFCASSLSAGEDEQFFGPGTRLTVL.

This clonotype showed up many times. In DNA form, the CDR3 reads TGCAGCGTCTTCGGTTTTGGCAGGAGCTCCCGCAACTATGGCTACACCTTC. Residues: CSVFGFGRSSRNYGYTF. This chain links TRBV29-1 with TRBJ1-2; D is uncertain. Trimming took 6 bases from V and 2 from J, leaving 25 bases between them. CDR3 size: 17 residues. In germline, CDR1 is SQVTM, CDR2 ANQGSEA.

The rearrangement joins TRBV27 to TRBJ2-5; 8 bases line up with TRBD1. V lost 5 bases, J lost 2 bases, and 7 bases stayed unmatched. The CDR3 totals 15 residues. Germline V gene sequence: CDR1 MNHEY, CDR2 SMNVEV (reference sequence). CDR3 DNA: TGTGCCAGCAGTCCGCAGGGGGCGAGGCAAGAGACCCAGTACTTC. Its translation is CASSPQGARQETQYF.

At least ten counts were recorded for this clonotype. V gene TRBV28 combines with J gene TRBJ1-1; a weak D match, TRBD1 (5 bases). The V end lost 3 bases, the J end lost 4 bases, and 12 bases lay between the germline ends. The CDR3 contains 14 residues. The germline V gene encodes CDR1 MDHEN and CDR2 SYDVKM. Here the CDR3 DNA reads TGTGCCAGCAGTTTTGCGGGGCGGATCACTGAAGCTTTCTTT. Amino acid sequence: CASSFAGRITEAFF.

In this sample, this clonotype turned up a few times. The chain is built from TRBV6-6 and TRBJ1-6; no reliable D call. V was cut by 5 bases and J by 5 bases, with 13 bases left in between. CDR1 MNHNY and CDR2 SVGAGI come from the germline V gene (reference sequence). CDR3 length: 15 amino acids. CDR3 nucleotides: TGTGCCAGCAGTCCTACCGGACTTAATAATTCACCCCTCCACTTT. This sequence encodes CASSPTGLNNSPLHF.

The chain recombines TRBV6-4 with TRBJ1-6; 7 nucleotides match TRBD1. V trimming: 4 bases; J trimming: 8 bases; junction bases outside the gene matches: 8. This CDR3 has 15 residues. Looked up from germline, CDR1 is MRHNA and CDR2 is SNTAGT. DNA for the CDR3: TGTGCCAGCAGTGTAACAGGGGCGAGGGATTCACCCCTCCACTTT. The encoded protein is CASSVTGARDSPLHF.

This clonotype was observed a handful of times. This chain connects TRBV24-1 to TRBJ2-3; D gene unclear. The CDR3 loop spans 16 amino acids. Germline V gene lookup returns CDR1 KGHDR and CDR2 SFDVKD. V gave up 9 bases and J gave up 2 bases, with 20 bases separating them. CDR3 in DNA: TGTGCCACCGCCTCGCCAGACCCGGCCCTCACAGATACGCAGTATTTT. Translated: CATASPDPALTDTQYF.

The J gene is TRBJ2-1, the V gene TRBV11-3; 8 bases match TRBD2. After removal of 2 bases from V and 9 bases from J, the junction contained 6 bases not matched to a gene. This CDR3 is built from 14 residues. Germline V CDR1 and CDR2: SGHNT, YENEEA. CDR3 residues: CASSLTAGVGEQFF. CDR3 DNA sequence: TGTGCCAGCAGCTTAACAGCGGGAGTAGGTGAGCAGTTCTTC.

The rearrangement uses TRBV7-2 and TRBJ1-1, with unresolved D. CDR3 length: 12 residues. Deletions cut 5 bases from V and 5 bases from J, with 9 bases between. The germline CDR1 and CDR2 sequences are SGHTA and FQGNSA. CDR3 nucleotides: TGTGCCAGCAGCCTGACTGTAACTGAAGCTTTCTTT. Translating it yields CASSLTVTEAFF. The full variable domain, completed using reference TRBV7-2 and TRBJ1-1, is GAGVSQSPSNKVTEKGKDVELRCDPISGHTALYWYRQSLGQGLEFLIYFQGNSAPDKSGLPSDRFSAERTGGSVSTLTIQRTQQEDSAVYLCASSLTVTEAFFGQGTRLTVV.

This rearrangement joins TRBV4-3 to TRBJ2-2, with D maybe TRBD1 (5 bases). V was clipped by 1 base and J by 1 base, with 7 bases between them. The germline CDR1 and CDR2 sequences are LGHNA and YSLEER. CDR3 length equals 15 residues. The CDR3 nucleotides are TGCGCCAGCAGCCAAGGACAGTTGAACACCGGGGAGCTGTTTTTT. Protein sequence: CASSQGQLNTGELFF.

This clonotype was seen more than once but under ten times. The V and J genes are TRBV7-9 and TRBJ2-1; TRBD2 matches 10 bases. Unmatched junction bases numbered 15, after V lost 5 bases and J lost 8 bases. The germline V gene encodes CDR1 SEHNR and CDR2 FQNEAQ (reference sequence). The length of the CDR3 is 17 residues. CDR3 amino acids: CASSQIKSSGSKYEQFF. CDR3 nucleotides: TGTGCCAGCAGCCAAATTAAATCTAGCGGGAGTAAATATGAGCAGTTCTTC.

This clonotype was seen a handful of times. The chain has TRBV7-9 and TRBJ2-3; TRBD2 might be the D (6 bases). The ends were cut back, 4 bases at V and 2 bases at J, with 22 bases in the middle. Per germline, CDR1 SEHNR and CDR2 FQNEAQ (reference sequence). The CDR3 has 18 residues. The chain's CDR3 is CASSSPGLARRSTDTQYF. The CDR3 region has the DNA TGTGCCAGCAGCTCCCCGGGACTCGCCAGGAGGTCCACAGATACGCAGTATTTT.

This clonotype was seen a handful of times. The chain joins TRBV7-3 to TRBJ2-2, with 13 bases identical to TRBD2. V trimming: 5 bases; J trimming: 1 base; junction bases outside the gene matches: 7. Per the germline V gene, CDR1 is SGHTA and CDR2 is FQGTGA. There are 18 residues in the CDR3. The CDR3 spells CASSPRLAGGVNTGELFF. For the CDR3, the DNA is TGTGCCAGCAGCCCGAGACTAGCGGGAGGTGTGAACACCGGGGAGCTGTTTTTT.

This clonotype was observed at least ten times. The chain carries TRBV21-1 and TRBJ2-3; the table's D call, TRBD1, has no DNA check behind it. TRBV21-1 is classified as a pseudogene. CDR3 length equals 20 residues. In DNA, the CDR3 is TGTGCCAGCAGCAAAGCTGGGACAGGAGACCTCTCCCGGCCCGCAGATACGCAGTATTTT. It codes for CASSKAGTGDLSRPADTQYF.